Presented here are 12 T cell receptor beta chains from one specimen sequenced in a study of molecular identifiers for immune sequencing clone quantification. One entry per CDR3 protein, called by TCRdb with MiXCR from the PCR reads. The sample includes under 350,000 distinct CDR3 sequences, 24% of them seen just once. Material for sequencing was naive CD8+ T cells from blood, with Jurkat cell RNA spiked in. Subset here: FACS-sorted CD8+CD4-CCR7+CD45RA+ naive T cells. These receptor sequences come from a human donor in good health. Some libraries in this study had Jurkat cell RNA spiked in.

This clonotype was seen repeatedly, ten times or more. The genes are TRBV7-6 and TRBJ2-3, with D possibly being TRBD1 or TRBD2 (5 bases each). The CDR3 totals 15 residues. CDR1 and CDR2 from the germline V gene are SGHVS and FNYEAQ. Trimming pared 1 base from V and 6 bases from J, leaving 14 bases between. The DNA for the CDR3 is TGTGCCAGCAGCTTAGTTGGGGACCGCCCGGATACGCAGTATTTT. This gives the protein CASSLVGDRPDTQYF.

This clonotype was recorded many times. The chain has TRBV29-1 and TRBJ2-2; D may be TRBD2 (6 bases). CDR3 size: 13 residues. Germline V lookup: CDR1 SQVTM, CDR2 ANQGSEA. V lost 3 bases, J lost 5 bases, and 10 bases lay in between. Written as DNA, the CDR3 is TGCAGCGTTGACAGGGAGGATACCGGGGAGCTGTTTTTT. It codes for CSVDREDTGELFF.

Points on this clonotype: One end of the junction is discordant with germline, which a read error may explain. V is TRBV7-2 and J is TRBJ2-3; D is undetermined. The CDR3 loop spans 13 amino acids. CDR1 SGHTA and CDR2 FQGNSA come from the germline V gene. This chain's CDR3 is CASRLSLVATQYF. The CDR3 nucleotides are TGTGCCAGCCGCTTATCACTGGTAGCTACGCAGTATTTT. Complete variable domain (other parts from reference TRBV7-2 and TRBJ2-3): GAGVSQSPSNKVTEKGKDVELRCDPISGHTALYWYRQSLGQGLEFLIYFQGNSAPDKSGLPSDRFSAERTGGSVSTLTIQRTQQEDSAVYLCASRLSLVATQYFGPGTRLTVL.

This clonotype was recorded a few times. The rearrangement joins TRBV7-9 to TRBJ1-4; 7 nucleotides align to TRBD1. Germline-derived CDR1 and CDR2 are SEHNR and FQNEAQ (reference sequence). V was pared by 4 bases and J by 0 bases, with 5 bases of the junction left unmatched. This CDR3 comprises 16 residues. The CDR3 DNA is TGTGCCAGCAGCTGGACAGGTTTCGCAACTAATGAAAAACTGTTTTTT. Translated, it gives CASSWTGFATNEKLFF.

This clonotype was observed a single time. The germline gene is not matched at one end of the junction; a read error may be the cause. The V call is TRBV12-5, the J call TRBJ1-1; D is undetermined. This CDR3 contains 12 residues. Germline CDR1 is LGHNT and CDR2 is FRNRAP. In DNA form, the CDR3 reads TGTGTTAGTGGTTTCGTGAACACTGAAGCTTTCTTT. Translation: CVSGFVNTEAFF. Looking up the rest from reference TRBV12-5 and TRBJ1-1 gives the full variable domain: DARVTQTPRHKVTEMGQEVTMRCQPILGHNTVFWYRQTMMQGLELLAYFRNRAPLDDSGMPKDRFSAEMPDATLATLKIQPSEPRDSAVYFCVSGFVNTEAFFGQGTRLTVV.

Concerning this clonotype: A read error may be the cause here, since a much bigger clone is one base away. The chain combines TRBV20-1 with TRBJ2-5, with unresolved D. Germline V lookup: CDR1 DFQATT, CDR2 SNEGSKA (reference sequence). This CDR3 is built from 11 residues. The CDR3 nucleotides read TGCAGTGCTGGAGATCTTGCGACCCAGTACTTC. Amino acid sequence: CSAGDLATQYF.

With respect to this clonotype: One end of the junction does not line up with germline, which may come from a read error. The chain recombines TRBV7-2 with TRBJ2-3, with 9 bases lining up with TRBD2. CDR1 is SGHTA, CDR2 FQGNSA, per germline. This CDR3 comprises 18 residues. The CDR3 spells CARSSHVDSGGYTDTQYF. Here the CDR3 DNA reads TGTGCCCGCAGCTCTCACGTCGATAGCGGGGGATACACAGATACGCAGTATTTT. Full variable domain (rest looked up from reference TRBV7-2 and TRBJ2-3): GAGVSQSPSNKVTEKGKDVELRCDPISGHTALYWYRQSLGQGLEFLIYFQGNSAPDKSGLPSDRFSAERTGGSVSTLTIQRTQQEDSAVYLCARSSHVDSGGYTDTQYFGPGTRLTVL.

This clonotype was counted ten times or more. For the CDR3, the DNA is TGTGCCAGCAGCTTAGGTTCTGCGATGAACACTGAAGCTTTCTTT. Translating gives CASSLGSAMNTEAFF. The rearrangement joins TRBV7-9 to TRBJ1-1; D remains ambiguous. CDR3 length: 15 amino acids. Deletions cut 1 base from V and 0 bases from J, with 9 bases between. Germline V gene data show CDR1 as SEHNR and CDR2 as FQNEAQ (reference sequence).

As to this clonotype: A read error may be the cause here, since a much bigger clone is one base away. This chain joins TRBV28 and TRBJ1-5; D call uncertain. Germline V lookup: CDR1 MDHEN, CDR2 SYDVKM. This CDR3 region has 14 residues. The CDR3 nucleotides are TGTGCCAGCAGTGCTGGAGGGTTGTACCAGCCCCGGCATTTT. It yields the protein CASSAGGLYQPRHF.

Only a few counts were recorded for this clonotype. This may be a read error: a much more frequent sequence differs by one nucleotide. The chain uses TRBV5-6 and TRBJ2-7; no clear D gene. The CDR3 is made up of 15 amino acids. Trimming cost V 4 bases and J 2 bases, with 16 bases left between them. Germline V gene sequence: CDR1 SGHDT, CDR2 YYEEEE. The CDR3 loop is CASSASLGIAYEQYF. Written as DNA, the CDR3 is TGTGCCAGCAGCGCGAGTCTGGGTATTGCCTACGAGCAGTACTTC.

This clonotype was observed many times. The chain carries TRBV6-1 and TRBJ2-7; 7 bases agree with TRBD1. Germline V gives CDR1 MNHNS, CDR2 SASEGT. With V trimmed by 6 bases and J by 1 base, 3 bases remained unmatched. The CDR3 is 13 amino acids. The CDR3 nucleotides read TGTGCCAGCAGGGTGACAGGGTCCTACGAGCAGTACTTC. Residues: CASRVTGSYEQYF.

The chain employs TRBV6-2 or TRBV6-3 and TRBJ2-7; D remains unclear. Per germline, CDR1 MNHEY and CDR2 SVGEGT. The CDR3 sequence is 14 residues long. Trimming removed 2 bases at V and 2 bases at J, with 10 bases between. The CDR3 region has the DNA TGTGCCAGCAGTTACGGCAGGTCTACCTACGAGCAGTACTTC. It is translated as CASSYGRSTYEQYF.